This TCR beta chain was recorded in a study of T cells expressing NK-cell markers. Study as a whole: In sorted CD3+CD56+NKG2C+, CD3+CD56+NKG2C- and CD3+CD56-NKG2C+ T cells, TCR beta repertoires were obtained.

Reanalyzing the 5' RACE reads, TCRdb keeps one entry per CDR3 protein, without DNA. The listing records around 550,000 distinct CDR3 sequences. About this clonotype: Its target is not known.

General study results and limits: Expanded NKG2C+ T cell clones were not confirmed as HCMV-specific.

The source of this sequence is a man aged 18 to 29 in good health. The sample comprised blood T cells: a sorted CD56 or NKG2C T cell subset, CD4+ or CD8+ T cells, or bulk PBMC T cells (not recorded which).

The CDR3 sequence: CASSRTGGGSGETQYF. V and J are TRBV5-1 and TRBJ2-5; TCRdb proposes TRBD1, but this gene call is untestable without DNA. Per germline, CDR1 SGHRS and CDR2 YFSETQ. The length of the CDR3 is 16 residues.